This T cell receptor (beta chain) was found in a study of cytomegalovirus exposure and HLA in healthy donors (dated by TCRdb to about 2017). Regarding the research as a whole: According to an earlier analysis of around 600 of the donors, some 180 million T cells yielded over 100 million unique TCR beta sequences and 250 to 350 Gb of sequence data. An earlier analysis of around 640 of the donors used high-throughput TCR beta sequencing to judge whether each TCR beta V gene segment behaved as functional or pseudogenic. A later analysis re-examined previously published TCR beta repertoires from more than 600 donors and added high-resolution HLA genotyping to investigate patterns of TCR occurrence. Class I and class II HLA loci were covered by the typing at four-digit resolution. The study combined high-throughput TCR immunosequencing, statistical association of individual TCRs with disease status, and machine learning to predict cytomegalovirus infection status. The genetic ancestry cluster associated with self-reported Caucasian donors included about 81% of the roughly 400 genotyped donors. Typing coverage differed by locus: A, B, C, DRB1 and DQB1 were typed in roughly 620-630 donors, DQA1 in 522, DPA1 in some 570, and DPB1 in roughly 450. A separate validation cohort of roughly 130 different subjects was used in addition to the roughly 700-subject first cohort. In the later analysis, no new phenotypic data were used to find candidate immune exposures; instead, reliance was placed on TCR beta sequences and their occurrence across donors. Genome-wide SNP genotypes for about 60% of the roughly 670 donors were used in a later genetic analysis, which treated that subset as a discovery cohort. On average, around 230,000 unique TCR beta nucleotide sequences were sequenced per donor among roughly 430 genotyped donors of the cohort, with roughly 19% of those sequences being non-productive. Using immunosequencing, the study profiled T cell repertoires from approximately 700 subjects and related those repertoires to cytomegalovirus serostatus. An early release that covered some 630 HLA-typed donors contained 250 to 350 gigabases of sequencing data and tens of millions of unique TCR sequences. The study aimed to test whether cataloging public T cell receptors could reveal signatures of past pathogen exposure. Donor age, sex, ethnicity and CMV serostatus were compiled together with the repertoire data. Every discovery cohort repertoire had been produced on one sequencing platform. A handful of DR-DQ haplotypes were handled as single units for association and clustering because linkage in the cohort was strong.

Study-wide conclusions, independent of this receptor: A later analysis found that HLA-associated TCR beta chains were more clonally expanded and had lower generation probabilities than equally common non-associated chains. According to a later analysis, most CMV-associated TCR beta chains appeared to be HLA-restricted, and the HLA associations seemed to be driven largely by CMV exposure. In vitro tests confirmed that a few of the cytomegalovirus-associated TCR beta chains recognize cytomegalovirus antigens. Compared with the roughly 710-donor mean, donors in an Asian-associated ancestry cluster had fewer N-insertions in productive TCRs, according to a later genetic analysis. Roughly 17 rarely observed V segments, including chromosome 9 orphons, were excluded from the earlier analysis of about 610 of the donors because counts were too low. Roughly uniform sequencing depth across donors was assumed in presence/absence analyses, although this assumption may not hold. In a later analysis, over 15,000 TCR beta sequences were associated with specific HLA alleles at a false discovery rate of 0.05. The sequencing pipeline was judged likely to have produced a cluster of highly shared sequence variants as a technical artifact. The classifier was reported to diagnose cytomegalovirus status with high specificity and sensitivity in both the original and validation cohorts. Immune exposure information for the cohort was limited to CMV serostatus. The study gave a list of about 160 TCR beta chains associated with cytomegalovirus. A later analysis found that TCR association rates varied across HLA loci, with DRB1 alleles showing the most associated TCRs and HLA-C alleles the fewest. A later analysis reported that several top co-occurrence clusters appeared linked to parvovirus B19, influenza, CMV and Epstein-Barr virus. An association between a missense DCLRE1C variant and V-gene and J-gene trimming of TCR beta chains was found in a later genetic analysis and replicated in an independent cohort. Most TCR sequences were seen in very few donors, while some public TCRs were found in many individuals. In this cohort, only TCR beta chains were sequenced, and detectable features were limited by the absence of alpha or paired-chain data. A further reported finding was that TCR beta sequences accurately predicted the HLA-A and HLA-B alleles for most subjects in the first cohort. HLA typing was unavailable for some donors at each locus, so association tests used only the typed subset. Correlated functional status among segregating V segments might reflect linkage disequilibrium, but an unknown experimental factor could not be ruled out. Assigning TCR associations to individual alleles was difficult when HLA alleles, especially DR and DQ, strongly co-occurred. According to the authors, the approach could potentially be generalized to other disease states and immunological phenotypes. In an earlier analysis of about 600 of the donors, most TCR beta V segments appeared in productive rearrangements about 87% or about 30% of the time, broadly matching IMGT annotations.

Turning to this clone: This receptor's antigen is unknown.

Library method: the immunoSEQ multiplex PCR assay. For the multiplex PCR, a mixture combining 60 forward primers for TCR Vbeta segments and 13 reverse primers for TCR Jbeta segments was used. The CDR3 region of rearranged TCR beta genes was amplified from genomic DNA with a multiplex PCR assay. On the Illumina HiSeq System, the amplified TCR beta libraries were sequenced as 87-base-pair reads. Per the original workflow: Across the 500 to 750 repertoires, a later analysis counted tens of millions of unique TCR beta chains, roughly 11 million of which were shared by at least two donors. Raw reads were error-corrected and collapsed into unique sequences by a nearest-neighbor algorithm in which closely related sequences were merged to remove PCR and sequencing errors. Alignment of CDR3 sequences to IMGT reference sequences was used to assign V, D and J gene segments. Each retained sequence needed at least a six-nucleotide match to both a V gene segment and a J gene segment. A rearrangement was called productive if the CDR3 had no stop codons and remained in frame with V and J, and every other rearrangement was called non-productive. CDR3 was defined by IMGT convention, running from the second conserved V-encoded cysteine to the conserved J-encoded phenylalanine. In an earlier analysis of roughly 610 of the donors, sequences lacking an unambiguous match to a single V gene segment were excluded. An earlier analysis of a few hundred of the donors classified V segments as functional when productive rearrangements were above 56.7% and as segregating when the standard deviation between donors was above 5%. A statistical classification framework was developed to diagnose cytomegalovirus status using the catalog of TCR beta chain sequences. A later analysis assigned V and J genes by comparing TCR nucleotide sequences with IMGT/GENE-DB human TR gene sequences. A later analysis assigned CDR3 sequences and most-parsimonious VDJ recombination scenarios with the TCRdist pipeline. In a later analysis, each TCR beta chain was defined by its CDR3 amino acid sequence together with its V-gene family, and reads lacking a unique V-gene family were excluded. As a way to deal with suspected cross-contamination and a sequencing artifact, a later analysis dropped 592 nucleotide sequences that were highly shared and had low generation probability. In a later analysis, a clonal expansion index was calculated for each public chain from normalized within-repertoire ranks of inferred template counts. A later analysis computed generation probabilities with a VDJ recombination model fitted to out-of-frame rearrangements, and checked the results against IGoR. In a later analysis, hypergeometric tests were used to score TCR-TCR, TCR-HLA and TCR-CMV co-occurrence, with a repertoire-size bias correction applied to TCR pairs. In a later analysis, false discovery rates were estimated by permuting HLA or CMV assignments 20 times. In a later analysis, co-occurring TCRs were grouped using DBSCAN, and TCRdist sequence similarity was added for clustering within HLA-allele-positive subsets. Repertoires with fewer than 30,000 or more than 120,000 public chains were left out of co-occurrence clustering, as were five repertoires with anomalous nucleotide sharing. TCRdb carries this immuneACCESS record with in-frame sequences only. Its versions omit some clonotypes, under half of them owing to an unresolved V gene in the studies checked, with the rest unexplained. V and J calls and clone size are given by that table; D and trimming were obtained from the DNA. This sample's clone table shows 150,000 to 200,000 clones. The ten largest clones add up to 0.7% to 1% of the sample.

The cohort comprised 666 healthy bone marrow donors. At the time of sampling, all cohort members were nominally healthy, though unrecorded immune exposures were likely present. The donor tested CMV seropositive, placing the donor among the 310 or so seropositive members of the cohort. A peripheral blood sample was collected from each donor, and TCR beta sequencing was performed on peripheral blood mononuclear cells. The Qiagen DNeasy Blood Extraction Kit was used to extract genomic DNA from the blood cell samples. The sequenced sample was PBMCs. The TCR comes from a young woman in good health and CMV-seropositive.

The DNA sequence follows: TGTGCCAGCAGCTTTTCCCTGGGAGAATACAATGAGCAGTTCTTC. It encodes CASSFSLGEYNEQFF. The sequence joins TRBV7-9 to TRBJ2-1, and TRBD2 may be the D gene, going by 5 matching bases. CDR1 and CDR2 are read off the germline V gene (reference sequence) as SEHNR and FQNEAQ. The trim is 3 bases for V and 4 bases for J, with a gap of 13 bases between the germline ends. The CDR3 covers 15 residues, taking in both the cysteine and the phenylalanine. The entry retains the CDR3 DNA only, 45 bases that are in frame from base 1.